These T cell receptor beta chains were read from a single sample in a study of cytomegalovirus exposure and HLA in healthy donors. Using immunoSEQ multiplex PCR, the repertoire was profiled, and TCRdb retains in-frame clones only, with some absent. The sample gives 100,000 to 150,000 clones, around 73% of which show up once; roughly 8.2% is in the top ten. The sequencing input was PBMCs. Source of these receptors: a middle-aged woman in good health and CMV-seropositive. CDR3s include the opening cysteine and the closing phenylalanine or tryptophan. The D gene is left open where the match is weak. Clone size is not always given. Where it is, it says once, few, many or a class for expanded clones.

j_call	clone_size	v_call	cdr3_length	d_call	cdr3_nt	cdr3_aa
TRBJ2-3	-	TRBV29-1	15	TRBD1	TGCAGCGTTGCCCGGGACAGGGCGGGGACAGATACGCAGTATTTT	CSVARDRAGTDTQYF
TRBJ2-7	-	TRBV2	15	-	TGTGCCAGCAGTGAAGGGGCCACAACTCCCTACGAGCAGTACTTC	CASSEGATTPYEQYF
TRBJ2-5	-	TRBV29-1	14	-	TGCAGCGCCACCCTAAACGTTGGGGCGATGGCCCAGTACTTC	CSATLNVGAMAQYF
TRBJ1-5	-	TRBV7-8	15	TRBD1	TGTGCCAGCAGCCCCAGGACAGGGGGGGGTCAGCCCCAGCATTTT	CASSPRTGGGQPQHF
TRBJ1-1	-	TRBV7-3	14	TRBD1	TGTGCCAGCAGCTCGGACAGGGTCAGCACTGAAGCTTTCTTT	CASSSDRVSTEAFF
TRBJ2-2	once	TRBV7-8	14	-	TGTGCCAGCAGCTTAGCCGGGAGTCCCGGGGAGCTGTTTTTT	CASSLAGSPGELFF
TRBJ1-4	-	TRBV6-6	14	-	TGTGCCAGCAGTTATTCCGGGACTGACGAAAAACTGTTTTTT	CASSYSGTDEKLFF
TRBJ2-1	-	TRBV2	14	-	TGTGCCAGCAGCCCGTCGGGGGTCTACAATGAGCAGTTCTTC	CASSPSGVYNEQFF
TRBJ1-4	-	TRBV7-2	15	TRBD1	TGTGCCAGCAGCTTAAATGCAGGGGGCAGTGAAAAACTGTTTTTT	CASSLNAGGSEKLFF
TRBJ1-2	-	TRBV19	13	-	TGTGCCAGTAGGTTAGGCGGGGATCGAGGCTACACCTTC	CASRLGGDRGYTF
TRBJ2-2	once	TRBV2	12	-	TGTGCCAGTCGGGGTGGAGCCCCTTCGATGTTTTTT	CASRGGAPSMFF
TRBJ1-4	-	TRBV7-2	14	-	TGTGCCAGCAGCTTAGAATGGTCGGAGGAAAAACTGTTTTTT	CASSLEWSEEKLFF
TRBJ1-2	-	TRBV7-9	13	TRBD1	TGTGCCAGCAGTCTGACAGGGGCAGTTGGCTACACCTTC	CASSLTGAVGYTF
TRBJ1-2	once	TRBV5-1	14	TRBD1	TGCGCCAGCAGCTCCAGGACAGGGGTGAATGGCTACACCTTC	CASSSRTGVNGYTF
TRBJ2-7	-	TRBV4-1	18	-	TGCGCCAGCAGCCATCAAAACCTGGGAGCGACGAGCTCCTACGAGCAGTACTTC	CASSHQNLGATSSYEQYF
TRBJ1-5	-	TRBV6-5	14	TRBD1	TGTGCCAGCGGTCGGGACAGCAGCAATCAGCCCCAGCATTTT	CASGRDSSNQPQHF
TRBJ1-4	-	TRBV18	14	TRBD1	TGTGCCAGCTCAACCCTACAGGGGGCGGAAAAACTGTTTTTT	CASSTLQGAEKLFF
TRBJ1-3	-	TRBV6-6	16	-	TGTGCCAGCAGTTACCATACGGGATTCGGTGGAAACACCATATATTTT	CASSYHTGFGGNTIYF
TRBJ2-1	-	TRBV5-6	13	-	TGTGCCAGCACGGCGGGACCCAACAATGAGCAGTTCTTC	CASTAGPNNEQFF
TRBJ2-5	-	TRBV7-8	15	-	TGTGCCAGCAGCCGCCAACTGCAGGGTAGAGAGACCCAGTACTTC	CASSRQLQGRETQYF
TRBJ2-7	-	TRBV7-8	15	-	TGTGCCAGCAGCTCCGACGATGGGAGCTCCTACGAGCAGTACTTC	CASSSDDGSSYEQYF
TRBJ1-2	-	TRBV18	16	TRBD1	TGTGCCAGCTCACCAACGGTAGACACAGGGGCCTATGGCTACACCTTC	CASSPTVDTGAYGYTF
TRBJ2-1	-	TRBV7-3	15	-	TGTGCCAGCAGCGTCCGACAGGACCCCTACAATGAGCAGTTCTTC	CASSVRQDPYNEQFF
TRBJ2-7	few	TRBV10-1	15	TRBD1	TGCGCCAGCATAAGAATGGACAGGTCACACTACGAGCAGTACTTC	CASIRMDRSHYEQYF
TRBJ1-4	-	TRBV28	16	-	TGTGCCAGCAGTTCCCCGACAGGTTCAACTAATGAAAAACTGTTTTTT	CASSSPTGSTNEKLFF
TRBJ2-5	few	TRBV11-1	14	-	TGTGCCAGCAGCTTAGAGTTAGCACAAGAGACCCAGTACTTC	CASSLELAQETQYF
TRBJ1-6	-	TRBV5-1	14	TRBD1	TGCGCCAGCAGCTTGGGGGACAGCACCTCACCCCTCCACTTT	CASSLGDSTSPLHF
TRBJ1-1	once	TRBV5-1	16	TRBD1	TGCGCCAGCAGTCGTGGACAGGTCACCAGGAGCACTGAAGCTTTCTTT	CASSRGQVTRSTEAFF
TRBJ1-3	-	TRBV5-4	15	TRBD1	TGTGCCAGCAGCTTGGCCGGGACAGTTCGAAACACCATATATTTT	CASSLAGTVRNTIYF